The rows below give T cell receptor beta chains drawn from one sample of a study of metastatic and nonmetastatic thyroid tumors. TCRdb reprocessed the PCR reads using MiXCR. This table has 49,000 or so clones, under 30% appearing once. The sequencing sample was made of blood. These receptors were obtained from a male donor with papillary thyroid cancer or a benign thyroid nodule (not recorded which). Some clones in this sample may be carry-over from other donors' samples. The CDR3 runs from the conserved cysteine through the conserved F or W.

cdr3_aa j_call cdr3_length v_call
CASSINRQIGELFF TRBJ2-2 14 TRBV11-3
CASSEWDSGLYGYTF TRBJ1-2 15 TRBV6-1
CASLAGVADTQYF TRBJ2-3 13 TRBV12-3/TRBV12-4
CSARGARQGVSYNEQFF TRBJ2-1 17 TRBV20-1
CAWRTGSGEKLFF TRBJ1-4 13 TRBV30
CASSFGQGGYGYTF TRBJ1-2 14 TRBV6-5
CASSRGYNEQFF TRBJ2-1 12 TRBV19
CASSMGRTEAFF TRBJ1-1 12 TRBV19
CASSEQGNYGYTF TRBJ1-2 13 TRBV6-1
CASSYGTGDTEAFF TRBJ1-1 14 TRBV6-1
CSAREDRAAGELFF TRBJ2-2 14 TRBV20-1
CSVTPREGEKLFF TRBJ1-4 13 TRBV29-1
CASSLRGMNTEAFF TRBJ1-1 14 TRBV12-3/TRBV12-4
CASRPGFGTQYF TRBJ2-3 12 TRBV28
CASSHGQRVYNEQFF TRBJ2-1 15 TRBV5-1
CSRSLDTQYF TRBJ2-3 10 TRBV20-1
CASSLRGMGNQPQHF TRBJ1-5 15 TRBV12-3/TRBV12-4
CASSSGTDNEKLFF TRBJ1-4 14 TRBV2
CASSLITGGPREQFF TRBJ2-1 15 TRBV7-3
CSAPRTGRGLQETQYF TRBJ2-5 16 TRBV20-1
CSALRDYDEQYF TRBJ2-7 12 TRBV20-1
CASSGRDSYSVYGYTF TRBJ1-2 16 TRBV11-1
CASSRGQTQNTGELFF TRBJ2-2 16 TRBV9